These 13 T cell receptor beta chains share one sample of origin, sequenced in a study of monozygotic twins with inflammatory bowel disease (dated by TCRdb to the late 2010s). The receptor library was made with 5' RACE. The data were produced on an Illumina HiSeq 2500. TCRdb reprocessed the reads, reporting each CDR3 protein sequence once and no DNA. The data table for this sample lists approximately 160,000 distinct CDR3 sequences. The ten largest clones capture roughly 7.4% of the sample. The sequenced material came from blood. All receptors come from a human donor with ulcerative colitis or Crohn's disease, or a healthy co-twin of an affected twin (not recorded which).

V gene TRBV7-2 combines with J gene TRBJ2-7. Germline V lookup: CDR1 SGHTA, CDR2 FQGNSA. This CDR3 contains 13 residues. The CDR3: CASSLAVAYEQYF.

The chain couples TRBV14 to TRBJ1-2; TCRdb proposes TRBD1, but this gene call is untestable without DNA. Germline V gene sequence: CDR1 SGHDN, CDR2 FVKESK. The CDR3 is 14 amino acids. CDR3 sequence: CASSQGQAYYGYTF.

This sequence joins TRBV7-8 and TRBJ1-2; without DNA, the TCRdb call of TRBD1 cannot be checked. The germline V gene has CDR1 SGHVS and CDR2 FQNEAQ. CDR3 size: 15 residues. This CDR3 reads CASSRWGQDNYGYTF.

This CDR3 reads CASSQDGIRTRTELFF. This chain joins TRBV14 and TRBJ2-2; the TRBD1 assignment by TCRdb is unverifiable without DNA. The CDR3 extends over 16 amino acids. Germline-derived CDR1 and CDR2 are SGHDN and FVKESK.

The gene calls are TRBV29-1 and TRBJ2-3; the D call from TCRdb, TRBD2, cannot be confirmed without DNA. The CDR3 has 14 amino acids. Germline CDR1 reads SQVTM; CDR2 reads ANQGSEA. CDR3 amino acids: CSVEGDPSGYKQYF.

The rearrangement links TRBV5-1 to TRBJ2-3. Germline values: CDR1 SGHRS, CDR2 YFSETQ. This CDR3 contains 12 residues. This CDR3 reads CASSLTDHTQYF. The complete variable domain, with remaining parts taken from reference TRBV5-1 and TRBJ2-3, reads KAGVTQTPRYLIKTRGQQVTLSCSPISGHRSVSWYQQTPGQGLQFLFEYFSETQRNKGNFPGRFSGRQFSNSRSEMNVSTLELGDSALYLCASSLTDHTQYFGPGTRLTVL.

V and J are TRBV30 and TRBJ2-2. Germline CDR1 and CDR2: GTSNPN and SVGIG (reference sequence). This CDR3 has 11 amino acids. The CDR3 loop reads CAWKRSGELFF.

V and J are TRBV12-3 or TRBV12-4 and TRBJ1-4. The length of the CDR3 is 11 residues. CDR3 residues: CASSFGEKLFF.

The chain combines TRBV5-6 with TRBJ1-1. CDR1 and CDR2 from the germline V gene are SGHDT and YYEEEE. The CDR3 covers 14 residues. CDR3 protein: CASSPVRRGTEAFF.

The chain has TRBV5-4 and TRBJ2-7; the TRBD2 assignment by TCRdb is unverifiable without DNA. Germline loops: CDR1 SGHNT, CDR2 YYREEE (reference sequence). The CDR3 loop spans 15 amino acids. Here the CDR3 reads CASSWSGTSPYEQYF.

The J gene is TRBJ2-3, the V gene TRBV5-4; checking the TCRdb D call of TRBD1 is not possible without DNA. Germline V gene sequence: CDR1 SGHNT, CDR2 YYREEE (reference sequence). The CDR3 contains 15 residues. The CDR3 sequence: CASSSQQGPTDTQYF.

This rearrangement joins TRBV7-9 to TRBJ2-7; with no DNA, the TCRdb D assignment of TRBD1 cannot be verified. CDR1 SEHNR and CDR2 FQNEAQ come from the germline V gene (reference sequence). CDR3 length: 14 amino acids. CDR3 region: CASSSGTPPYEQYF.

The rearrangement joins TRBV18 to TRBJ1-5; TCRdb's D call, TRBD1, is unchecked because there is no DNA. The CDR3 has 16 residues. In germline, CDR1 is KGHSH, CDR2 LQKENI. CDR3 amino acids: CASSPPRQGSSQPQHF.